This T cell receptor beta chain was captured in a study of cytomegalovirus exposure and HLA in healthy donors. The overall study: The approximately 130 validation repertoires were reported in a later analysis to have been generated on the same platform as the approximately 700 first-cohort repertoires. Points from the study as a whole: It was reported that the classifier diagnosed cytomegalovirus status with high specificity and sensitivity in both the original and validation cohorts.

Profiled with immunoSEQ multiplex PCR; TCRdb holds only in-frame clones, not every one. The table shows over 120,000 clones, with 85% to 95% occurring only once. The CDR3 has 14 residues. With 7 bases clipped from V and 5 bases from J, the junction kept 4 bases outside the gene matches. Germline V gene sequence: CDR1 MNHNS, CDR2 SASEGT. Worth noting for this clone: Its specificity is unknown.

The chain uses TRBV6-1 and TRBJ2-1, with 11 bases identical to TRBD2. The receptor's source is a young man in good health and CMV-seropositive. The sequencing input was PBMCs. CDR3 in amino acids: CASTEGLADNEQFF. DNA for the CDR3: TGTGCCAGCACAGAGGGACTAGCGGACAATGAGCAGTTCTTC.